This paragraph reports one TCR beta chain. Per the authors' pipeline: Amplifying reference gene primers gave estimates of nucleated cell counts. The data were produced by immunoSEQ multiplex PCR, yet TCRdb's version contains in-frame clones alone and is incomplete. Clone size and V and J calls were adopted from that table, with D and trimming inferred from the DNA. Among 250,000 or so clones listed, around 84% were seen once. This record belongs to a study of blood T cell repertoires in COVID-19. At the level of the study: COVID-19 samples, acute and convalescent, were from the United States, Italy and Spain. Nucleic acid was either cDNA or gDNA, and it came from T cells, B-cell-depleted T cells, or PBMCs.

V trimming: 4 bases; J trimming: 6 bases; junction bases outside the gene matches: 9. CDR1 is LNHDA and CDR2 is SQIVND in the germline V gene (reference sequence). CDR3 length: 15 residues. This rearrangement joins TRBV19 to TRBJ2-7, with 10 bases identical to TRBD1. Sequencing was carried out using peripheral blood. This sequence originates from a man aged 55 to 69 with acute or convalescent COVID-19. In DNA, the CDR3 is TGTGCCAGTAGTACAGACAGGGGGCGGTTCGGCGAGCAGTACTTC. This codes for CASSTDRGRFGEQYF.